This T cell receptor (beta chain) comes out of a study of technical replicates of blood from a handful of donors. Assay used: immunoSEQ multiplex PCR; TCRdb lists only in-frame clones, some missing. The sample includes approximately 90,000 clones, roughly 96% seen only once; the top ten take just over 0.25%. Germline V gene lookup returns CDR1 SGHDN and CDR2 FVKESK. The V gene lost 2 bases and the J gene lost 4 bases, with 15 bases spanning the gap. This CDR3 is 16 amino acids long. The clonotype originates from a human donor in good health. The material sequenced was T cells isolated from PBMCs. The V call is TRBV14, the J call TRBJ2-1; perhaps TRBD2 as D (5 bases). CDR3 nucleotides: TGTGCCAGCAGCCAAAACTTCCTAGCCGAGTACAATGAGCAGTTCTTC. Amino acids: CASSQNFLAEYNEQFF.